Shown below are 6 T cell receptor beta chains from a single sample sequenced in a study of T cell repertoires in cytomegalovirus infection. Each CDR3 protein is one row after TCRdb ran MiXCR on the reads. In the table there are about 740,000 distinct CDR3 sequences, roughly 30% of which are singletons. These receptors' antigens are unknown. The specimen comprised cultured PBMCs, sampled from culture after CMV antigen stimulation. The source is a human donor in good health (CMV status not recorded). Some clones in this sample may be carry-over from other donors' samples.

The V gene is TRBV7-2, the J gene TRBJ1-2; a possible D gene is TRBD1 (6 bases). Deletions cut 3 bases from V and 0 bases from J, with 17 bases between. The CDR3 length is 17 residues. Germline V gene data show CDR1 as SGHTA and CDR2 as FQGNSA. CDR3 sequence: CASSLGWDKEANYGYTF. DNA of the CDR3: TGTGCCAGCAGCTTGGGTTGGGACAAGGAAGCTAACTATGGCTACACCTTC.

The chain has TRBV20-1 and TRBJ2-7, with 10 bases aligning to TRBD2. Germline assignment: CDR1 DFQATT and CDR2 SNEGSKA (reference sequence). V was clipped by 0 bases and J by 6 bases; unmatched bases: 11. The CDR3 is made up of 16 amino acids. CDR3 DNA: TGCAGTGCTAGAGATCCCCTAGCGGGAGATCTCCCCGAGCAGTACTTC. Translating it yields CSARDPLAGDLPEQYF.

The chain is built from TRBV20-1 and TRBJ1-1; D remains unclear. V was clipped by 3 bases and J by 1 base, with 18 bases between them. Per germline, CDR1 DFQATT and CDR2 SNEGSKA (reference sequence). There are 16 residues in the CDR3. CDR3 nucleotides: TGCAGTGCTAGTGTAACAGACCCTTTTGGGAACACTGAAGCTTTCTTT. Translation: CSASVTDPFGNTEAFF.

The V gene is TRBV4-1, the J gene TRBJ2-3; 16 bases agree with TRBD2. The CDR3 has 20 residues. Germline V lookup: CDR1 MGHRA, CDR2 YSYEKL. V gave up 3 bases and J gave up 1 base; unmatched junction bases: 10. For the CDR3, the DNA is TGCGCCAGCAGCCAGGGGGGACTAGCGGGGGGGTACGGCGGCACAGATACGCAGTATTTT. Translating it yields CASSQGGLAGGYGGTDTQYF.

This chain links TRBV4-3 with TRBJ2-1; tentative D call: TRBD1 (5 bases). The CDR3 spans 15 residues. V was pared by 4 bases and J by 6 bases, with 16 bases between. Germline assignment: CDR1 LGHNA and CDR2 YSLEER. The CDR3 nucleotides read TGCGCCAGCAGCCCCCAGGAAGGGGTCCCCAATGAGCAGTTCTTC. This gives the protein CASSPQEGVPNEQFF.

This sequence joins TRBV4-1 and TRBJ1-2; a possible D gene is TRBD1 (5 bases). Trimming removed 2 bases from V and 3 bases from J, with 13 bases in between. Germline V gene lookup returns CDR1 MGHRA and CDR2 YSYEKL. The CDR3 consists of 15 residues. The CDR3 is CASSQPRQGYYGYTF. Here the CDR3 DNA reads TGCGCCAGCAGCCAACCCCGGCAGGGATACTATGGCTACACCTTC.